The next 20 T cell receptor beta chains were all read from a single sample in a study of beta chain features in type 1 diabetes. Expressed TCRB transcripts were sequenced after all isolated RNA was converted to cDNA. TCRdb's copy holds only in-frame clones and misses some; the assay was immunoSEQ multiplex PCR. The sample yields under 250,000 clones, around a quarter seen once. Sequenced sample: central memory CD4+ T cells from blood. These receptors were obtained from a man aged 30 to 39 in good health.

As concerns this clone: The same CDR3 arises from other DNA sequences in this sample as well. CDR3 sequence: CASSIPTGPETQYF. In nucleotides, the CDR3 is TGCGCCAGCAGCATCCCGACAGGGCCAGAGACCCAGTACTTC. This sequence joins TRBV5-1 and TRBJ2-5; 7 nucleotides agree with TRBD1. The V gene's germline CDR1 is SGHRS and CDR2 YFSETQ. CDR3 size: 14 residues. V dropped 4 bases and J dropped 4; count of bases not matched to a gene: 7.

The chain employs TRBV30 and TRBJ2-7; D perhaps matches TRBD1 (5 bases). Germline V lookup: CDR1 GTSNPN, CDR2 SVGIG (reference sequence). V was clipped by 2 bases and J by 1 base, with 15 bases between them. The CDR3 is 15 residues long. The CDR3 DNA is TGTGCCTGGAGTTTCGGGCAGGGAATATCCTACGAGCAGTACTTC. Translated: CAWSFGQGISYEQYF.

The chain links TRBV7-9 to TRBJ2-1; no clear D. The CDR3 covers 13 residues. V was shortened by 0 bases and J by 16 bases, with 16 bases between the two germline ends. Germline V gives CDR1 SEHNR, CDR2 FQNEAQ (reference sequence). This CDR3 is CASSLAGFRPHFF. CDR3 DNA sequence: TGTGCCAGCAGCTTAGCAGGGTTCCGGCCCCACTTCTTC.

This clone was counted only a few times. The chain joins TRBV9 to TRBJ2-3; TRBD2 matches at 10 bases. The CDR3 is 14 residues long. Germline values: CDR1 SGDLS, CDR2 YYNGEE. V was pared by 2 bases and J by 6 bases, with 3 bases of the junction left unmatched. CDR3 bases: TGTGCCAGCAGCGTCGGTAGCGGGGGGGATACGCAGTATTTT. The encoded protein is CASSVGSGGDTQYF.

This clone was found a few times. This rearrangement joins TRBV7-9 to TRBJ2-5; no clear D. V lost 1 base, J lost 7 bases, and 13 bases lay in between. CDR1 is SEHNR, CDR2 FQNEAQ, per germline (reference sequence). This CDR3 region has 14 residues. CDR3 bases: TGTGCCAGCAGCTTAGATCAATTTTCAGTGACCCAGTACTTC. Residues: CASSLDQFSVTQYF.

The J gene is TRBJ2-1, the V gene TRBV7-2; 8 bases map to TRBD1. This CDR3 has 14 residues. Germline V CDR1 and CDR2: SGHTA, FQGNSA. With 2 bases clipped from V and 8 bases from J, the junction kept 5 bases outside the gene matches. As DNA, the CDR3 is TGTGCCAGCAGCTTACGGACAGGGAGTCATGAGCAGTTCTTC. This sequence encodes CASSLRTGSHEQFF.

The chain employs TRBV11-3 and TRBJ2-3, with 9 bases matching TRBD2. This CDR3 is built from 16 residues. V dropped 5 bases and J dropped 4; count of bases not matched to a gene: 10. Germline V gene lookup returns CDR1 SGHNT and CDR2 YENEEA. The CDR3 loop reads CASSPSVGGGADTQYF. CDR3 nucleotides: TGTGCCAGCAGCCCCTCCGTCGGCGGGGGGGCAGATACGCAGTATTTT.

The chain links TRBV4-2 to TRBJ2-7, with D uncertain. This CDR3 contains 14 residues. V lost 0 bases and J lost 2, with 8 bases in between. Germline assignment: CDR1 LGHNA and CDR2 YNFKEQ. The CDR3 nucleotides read TGTGCCAGCAGCCAAGATGCGCAGGCCTACGAGCAGTACTTC. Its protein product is CASSQDAQAYEQYF.

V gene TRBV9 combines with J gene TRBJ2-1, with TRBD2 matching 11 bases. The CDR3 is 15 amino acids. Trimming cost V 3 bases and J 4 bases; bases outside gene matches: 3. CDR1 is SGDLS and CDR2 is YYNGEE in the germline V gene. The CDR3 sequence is CASSGRLAGYNEQFF. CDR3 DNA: TGTGCCAGCAGCGGTCGACTAGCGGGGTACAATGAGCAGTTCTTC.

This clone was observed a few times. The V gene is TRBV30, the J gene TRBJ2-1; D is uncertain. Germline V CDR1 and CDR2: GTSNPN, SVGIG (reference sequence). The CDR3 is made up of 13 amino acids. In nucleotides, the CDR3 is TGTGCTGTACTGAGACCCAACTACAATGAGCAGTTCTTC. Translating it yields CAVLRPNYNEQFF.

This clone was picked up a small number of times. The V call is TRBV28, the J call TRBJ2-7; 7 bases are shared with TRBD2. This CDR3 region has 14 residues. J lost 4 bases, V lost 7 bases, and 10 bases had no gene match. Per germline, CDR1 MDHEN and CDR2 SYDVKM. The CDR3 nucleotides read TGTGCCAGCATGGTACCCAGCGGGGTTTACGAGCAGTACTTC. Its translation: CASMVPSGVYEQYF.

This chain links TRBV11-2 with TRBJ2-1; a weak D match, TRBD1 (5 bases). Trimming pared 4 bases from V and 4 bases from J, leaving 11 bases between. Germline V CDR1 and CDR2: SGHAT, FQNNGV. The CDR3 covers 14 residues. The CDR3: CASSYSDNYNEQFF. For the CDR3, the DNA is TGTGCCAGCAGCTATTCGGACAATTACAATGAGCAGTTCTTC.

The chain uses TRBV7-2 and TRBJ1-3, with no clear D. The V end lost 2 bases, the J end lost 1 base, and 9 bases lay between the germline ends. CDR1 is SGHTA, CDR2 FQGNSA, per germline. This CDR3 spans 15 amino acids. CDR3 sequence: CASSLTVGSGNTIYF. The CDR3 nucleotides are TGTGCCAGCAGCTTAACGGTCGGTTCTGGAAACACCATATATTTT.

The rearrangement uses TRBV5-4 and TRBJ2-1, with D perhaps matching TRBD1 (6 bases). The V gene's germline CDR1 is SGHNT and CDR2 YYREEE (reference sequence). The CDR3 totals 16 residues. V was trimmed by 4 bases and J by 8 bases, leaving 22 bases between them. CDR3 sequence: CASSSYKQGQEDEQFF. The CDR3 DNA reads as TGTGCCAGCAGCAGCTACAAGCAGGGGCAGGAGGATGAGCAGTTCTTC.

The CDR3 coding sequence is TGTGCCATCAGTGAGTCGCTCCTGGGGCAGTTCTTC. Its translation: CAISESLLGQFF. The genes are TRBV10-3 and TRBJ2-1; D is unresolved. This CDR3 contains 12 residues. The V end was cut by 0 bases, the J end by 12 bases, with 9 bases between. Germline lookup yields CDR1 ENHRY and CDR2 SYGVKD.

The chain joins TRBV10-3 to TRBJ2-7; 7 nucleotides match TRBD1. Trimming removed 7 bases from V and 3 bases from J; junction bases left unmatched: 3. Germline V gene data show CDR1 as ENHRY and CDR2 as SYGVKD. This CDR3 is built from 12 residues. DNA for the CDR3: TGTGCCATCACAGGGGGAAACTACGAGCAGTACTTC. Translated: CAITGGNYEQYF.

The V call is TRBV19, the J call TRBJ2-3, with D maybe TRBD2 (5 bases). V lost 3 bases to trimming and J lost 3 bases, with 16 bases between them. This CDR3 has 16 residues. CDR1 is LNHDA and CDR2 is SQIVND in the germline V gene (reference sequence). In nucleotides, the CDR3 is TGTGCCAGTAGTATTACCGGGCGATCGGGAACAGATACGCAGTATTTT. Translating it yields CASSITGRSGTDTQYF.

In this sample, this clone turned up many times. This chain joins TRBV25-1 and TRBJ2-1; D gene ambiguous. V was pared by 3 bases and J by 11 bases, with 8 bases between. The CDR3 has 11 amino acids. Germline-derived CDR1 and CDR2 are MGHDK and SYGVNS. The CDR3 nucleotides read TGTGCCAGCAGTGACCAGGTTAAGCAGTTCTTC. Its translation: CASSDQVKQFF.

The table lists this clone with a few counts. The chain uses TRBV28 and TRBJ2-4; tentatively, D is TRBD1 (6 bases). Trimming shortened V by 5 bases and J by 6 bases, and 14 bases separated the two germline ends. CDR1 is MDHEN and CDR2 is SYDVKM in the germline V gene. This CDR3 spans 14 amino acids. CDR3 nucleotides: TGTGCCAGCAGTCCACCGAAAGGGGGAAACATTCAGTACTTC. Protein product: CASSPPKGGNIQYF.

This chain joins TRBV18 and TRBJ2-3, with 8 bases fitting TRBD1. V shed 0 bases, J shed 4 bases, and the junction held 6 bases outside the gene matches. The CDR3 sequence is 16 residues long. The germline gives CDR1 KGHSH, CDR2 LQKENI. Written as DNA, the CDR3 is TGTGCCAGCTCACCACCTGGGGACAGGACCCCAGATACGCAGTATTTT. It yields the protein CASSPPGDRTPDTQYF. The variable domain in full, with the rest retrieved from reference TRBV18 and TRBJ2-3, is NAGVMQNPRHLVRRRGQEARLRCSPMKGHSHVYWYRQLPEEGLKFMVYLQKENIIDESGMPKERFSAEFPKEGPSILRIQQVVRGDSAAYFCASSPPGDRTPDTQYFGPGTRLTVL.